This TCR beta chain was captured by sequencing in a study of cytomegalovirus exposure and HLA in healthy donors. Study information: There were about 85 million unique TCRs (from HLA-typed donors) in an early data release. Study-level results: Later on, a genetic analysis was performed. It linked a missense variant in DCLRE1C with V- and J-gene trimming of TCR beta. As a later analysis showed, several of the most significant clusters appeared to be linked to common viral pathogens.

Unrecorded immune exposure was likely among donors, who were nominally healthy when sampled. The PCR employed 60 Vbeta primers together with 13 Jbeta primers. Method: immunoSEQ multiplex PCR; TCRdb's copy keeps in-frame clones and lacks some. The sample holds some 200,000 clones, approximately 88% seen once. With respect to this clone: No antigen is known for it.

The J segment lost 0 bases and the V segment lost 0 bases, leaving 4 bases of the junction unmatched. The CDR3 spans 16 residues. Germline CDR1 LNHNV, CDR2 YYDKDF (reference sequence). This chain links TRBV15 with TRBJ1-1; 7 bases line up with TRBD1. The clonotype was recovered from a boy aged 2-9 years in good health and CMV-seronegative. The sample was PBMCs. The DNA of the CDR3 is TGTGCCACCAGCAGAGAGATTCAGGGGGTGAACACTGAAGCTTTCTTT. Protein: CATSREIQGVNTEAFF.